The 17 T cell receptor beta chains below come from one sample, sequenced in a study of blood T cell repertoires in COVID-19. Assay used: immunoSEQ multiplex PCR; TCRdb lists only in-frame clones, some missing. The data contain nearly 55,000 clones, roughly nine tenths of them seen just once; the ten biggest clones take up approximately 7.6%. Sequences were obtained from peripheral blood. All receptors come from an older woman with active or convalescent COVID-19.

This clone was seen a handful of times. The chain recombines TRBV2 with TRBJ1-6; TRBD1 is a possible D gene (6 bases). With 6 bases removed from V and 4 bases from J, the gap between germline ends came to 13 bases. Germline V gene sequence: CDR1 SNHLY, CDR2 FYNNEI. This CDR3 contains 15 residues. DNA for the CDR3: TGTGCCAGCAGGGCGGGGGACATATATAATTCACCCCTCCACTTT. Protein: CASRAGDIYNSPLHF. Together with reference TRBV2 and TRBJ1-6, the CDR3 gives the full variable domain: EPEVTQTPSHQVTQMGQEVILRCVPISNHLYFYWYRQILGQKVEFLVSFYNNEISEKSEIFDDQFSVERPDGSNFTLKIRSTKLEDSAMYFCASRAGDIYNSPLHFGNGTRLTVT.

The CDR3, as DNA: TGTGCCAGCAGCCAGGATGGCAATCAGCCCCAGCATTTT. Its translation is CASSQDGNQPQHF. This sequence joins TRBV7-3 and TRBJ1-5; unclear D gene. With 5 bases removed from V and 2 bases from J, the gap between germline ends came to 7 bases. Germline CDR1 reads SGHTA; CDR2 reads FQGTGA. CDR3 length equals 13 residues. Full variable domain (rest looked up from reference TRBV7-3 and TRBJ1-5): GAGVSQTPSNKVTEKGKYVELRCDPISGHTALYWYRQSLGQGPEFLIYFQGTGAADDSGLPNDRFFAVRPEGSVSTLKIQRTERGDSAVYLCASSQDGNQPQHFGDGTRLSIL.

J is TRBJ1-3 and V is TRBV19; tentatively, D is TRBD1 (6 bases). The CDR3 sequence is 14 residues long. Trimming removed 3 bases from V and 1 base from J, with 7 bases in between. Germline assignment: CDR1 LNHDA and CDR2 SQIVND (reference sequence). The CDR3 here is CASSIGTSGNTIYF. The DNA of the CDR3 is TGTGCCAGTAGTATCGGGACATCTGGAAACACCATATATTTT.

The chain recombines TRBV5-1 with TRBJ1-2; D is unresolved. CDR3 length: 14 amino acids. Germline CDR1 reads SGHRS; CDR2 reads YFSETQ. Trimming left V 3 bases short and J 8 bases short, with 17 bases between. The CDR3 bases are TGCGCCAGCAGCTCCTCGACGGAGGTGCGCGGCTACACCTTC. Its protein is CASSSSTEVRGYTF.

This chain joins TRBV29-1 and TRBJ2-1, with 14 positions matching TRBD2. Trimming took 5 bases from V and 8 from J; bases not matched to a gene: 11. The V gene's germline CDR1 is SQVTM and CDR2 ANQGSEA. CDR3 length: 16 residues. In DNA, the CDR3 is TGCAGCGTTTCAGGGGAGGGACTAGCGGGAGTCTATGAGCAGTTCTTC. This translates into CSVSGEGLAGVYEQFF.

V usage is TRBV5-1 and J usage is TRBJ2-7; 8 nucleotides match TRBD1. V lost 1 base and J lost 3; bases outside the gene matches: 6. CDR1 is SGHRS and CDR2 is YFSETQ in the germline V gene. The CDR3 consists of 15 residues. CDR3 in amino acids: CASSLLTGVDYEQYF. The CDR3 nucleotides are TGCGCCAGCAGCTTGTTGACAGGGGTTGACTACGAGCAGTACTTC.

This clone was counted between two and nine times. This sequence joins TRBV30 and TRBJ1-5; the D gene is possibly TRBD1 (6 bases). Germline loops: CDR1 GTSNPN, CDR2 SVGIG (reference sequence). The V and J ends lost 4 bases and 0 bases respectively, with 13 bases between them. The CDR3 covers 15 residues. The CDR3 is CAWIKQGDSNQPQHF. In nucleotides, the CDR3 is TGTGCCTGGATTAAACAGGGAGATAGCAATCAGCCCCAGCATTTT.

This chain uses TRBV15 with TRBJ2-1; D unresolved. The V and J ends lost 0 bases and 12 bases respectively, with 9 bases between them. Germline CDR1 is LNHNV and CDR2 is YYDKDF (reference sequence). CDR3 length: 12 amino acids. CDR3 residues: CATSRDRFGQFF. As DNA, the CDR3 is TGTGCCACCAGCAGAGACCGGTTTGGGCAGTTCTTC.

The CDR3, as DNA: TGTGCCAGCAGCCAACTGGGACAGGGCTACGAGCAGTACTTC. Translating gives CASSQLGQGYEQYF. This chain connects TRBV14 to TRBJ2-7, with 9 bases identical to TRBD1. CDR1 and CDR2 from the germline V gene are SGHDN and FVKESK. The V and J ends lost 2 bases and 3 bases, in that order; junction bases with no gene match: 2. CDR3 length: 14 residues.

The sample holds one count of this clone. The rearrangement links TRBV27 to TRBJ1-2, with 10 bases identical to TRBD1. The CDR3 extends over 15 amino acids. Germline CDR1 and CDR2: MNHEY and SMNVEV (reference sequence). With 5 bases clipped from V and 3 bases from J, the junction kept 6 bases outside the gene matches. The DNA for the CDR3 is TGTGCCAGCAGTCCTCCGGGACAGGGGTACTATGGCTACACCTTC. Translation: CASSPPGQGYYGYTF.

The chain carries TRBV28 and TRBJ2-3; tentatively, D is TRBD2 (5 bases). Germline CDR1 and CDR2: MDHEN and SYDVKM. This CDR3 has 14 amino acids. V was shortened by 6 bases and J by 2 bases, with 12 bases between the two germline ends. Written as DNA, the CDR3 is TGTGCCAGCAGAAGCGGAACACACACAGATACGCAGTATTTT. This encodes CASRSGTHTDTQYF.

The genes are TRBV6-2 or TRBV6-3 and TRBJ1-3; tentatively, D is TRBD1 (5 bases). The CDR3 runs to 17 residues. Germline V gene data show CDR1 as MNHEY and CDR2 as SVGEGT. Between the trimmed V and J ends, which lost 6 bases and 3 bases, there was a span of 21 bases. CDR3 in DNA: TGTGCCAGCAGCCCTCGGGGGGGAGTTTCTTATGGAAACACCATATATTTT. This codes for CASSPRGGVSYGNTIYF.

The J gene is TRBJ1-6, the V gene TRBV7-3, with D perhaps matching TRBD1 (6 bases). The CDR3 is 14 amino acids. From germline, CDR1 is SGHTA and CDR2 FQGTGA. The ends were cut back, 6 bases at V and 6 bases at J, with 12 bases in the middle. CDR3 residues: CASSHGQINSPLHF. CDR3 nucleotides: TGTGCCAGCAGTCACGGACAGATTAATTCACCCCTCCACTTT.

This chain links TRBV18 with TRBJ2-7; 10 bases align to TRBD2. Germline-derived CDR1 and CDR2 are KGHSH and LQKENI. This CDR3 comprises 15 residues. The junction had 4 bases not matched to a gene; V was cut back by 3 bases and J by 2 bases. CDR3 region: CASSPSGRLTYEQYF. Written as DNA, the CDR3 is TGTGCCAGCTCACCTAGCGGGAGGTTGACCTACGAGCAGTACTTC.

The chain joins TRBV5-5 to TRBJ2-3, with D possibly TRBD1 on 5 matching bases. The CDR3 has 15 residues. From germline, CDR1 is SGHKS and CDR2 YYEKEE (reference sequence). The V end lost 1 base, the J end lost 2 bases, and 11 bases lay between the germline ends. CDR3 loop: CASSLWGRVTDTQYF. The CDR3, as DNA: TGTGCCAGCAGCTTGTGGGGCAGGGTCACAGATACGCAGTATTTT.

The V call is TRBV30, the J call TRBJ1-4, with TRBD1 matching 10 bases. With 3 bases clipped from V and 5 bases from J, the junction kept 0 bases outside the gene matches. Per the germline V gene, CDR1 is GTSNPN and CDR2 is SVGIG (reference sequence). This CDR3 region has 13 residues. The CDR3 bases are TGTGCCTGGAGGGGACAGGGGAATGAAAAACTGTTTTTT. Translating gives CAWRGQGNEKLFF. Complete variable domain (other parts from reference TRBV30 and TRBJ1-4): SQTIHQWPATLVQPVGSPLSLECTVEGTSNPNLYWYRQAAGRGLQLLFYSVGIGQISSEVPQNLSASRPQDRQFILSSKKLLLSDSGFYLCAWRGQGNEKLFFGSGTQLSVL.

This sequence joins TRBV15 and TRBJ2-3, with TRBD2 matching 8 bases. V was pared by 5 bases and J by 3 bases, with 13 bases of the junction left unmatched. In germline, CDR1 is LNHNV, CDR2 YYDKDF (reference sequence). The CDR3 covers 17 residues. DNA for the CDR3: TGTGCCACCAGCGGTAGCGGGACATACACCTTTACAGATACGCAGTATTTT. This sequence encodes CATSGSGTYTFTDTQYF.